This T cell receptor (beta chain) was recorded in a study of blood T cell repertoires in COVID-19. As for the study in general: Samples of COVID-19 (acute and convalescent) were obtained from the United States, Italy and Spain. PBMCs, B-cell-depleted T cells, or T cells were the source of the cDNA or gDNA that made up the material.

Seattle cases were enrolled at active infection and followed longitudinally. This clone came up a few times. This CDR3 contains 15 residues. V was pared by 2 bases and J by 7 bases, with 18 bases between. Germline V gene data show CDR1 as SGHTA and CDR2 as FQGNSA. Authors' methods: Reference gene primer amplification gave nucleated cell count estimates. Produced via immunoSEQ multiplex PCR; TCRdb's table is partial and in-frame only. That table gives V, J and clone size, and the DNA gave D and trimming. This table has a few hundred thousand clones, 86% appearing once. Material: peripheral blood. The rearrangement links TRBV7-2 to TRBJ2-7; weak D call: TRBD2 (6 bases). The receptor comes from a woman in her 70s with COVID-19, enrolled during active disease. The CDR3, as DNA: TGTGCCAGCAGCTTATCCGGCGGGGCGATGGGTGAGCAGTACTTC. This codes for CASSLSGGAMGEQYF.